This entry is about one TCR beta chain. V shed 1 base and J 4 bases; nucleotides not matched to a gene: 11. This CDR3 has 20 residues. Germline CDR1 and CDR2: SGHVS and FQNEAQ. The sample originates from a study of OX40 agonist ivuxolimab in advanced cancers. Clones were read by immunoSEQ multiplex PCR, and TCRdb kept only the in-frame ones, dropping some. The sample has around 100,000 clones, roughly 87% seen once; the top ten hold 0.3% to 0.4%. The chain uses TRBV7-8 and TRBJ2-6; TRBD1 matches at 12 bases. This receptor was obtained from an adult with an advanced solid tumor such as melanoma, head and neck, liver or kidney cancer. The material was CD4+ or CD8+ T cells sorted from blood, obtained in a trial of the OX40 agonist ivuxolimab. The CDR3 is CASSLVFQGQGASGANVLTF. In DNA form, the CDR3 reads TGTGCCAGCAGCTTAGTCTTCCAGGGACAGGGGGCATCCGGGGCCAACGTCCTGACTTTC. The whole variable domain, filled in from reference TRBV7-8 and TRBJ2-6, reads GAGVSQSPRYKVAKRGQDVALRCDPISGHVSLFWYQQALGQGPEFLTYFQNEAQLDKSGLPSDRFFAERPEGSVSTLKIQRTQQEDSAVYLCASSLVFQGQGASGANVLTFGAGSRLTVL.